The entry below describes one T cell receptor (beta chain). Its antigen is undetermined. The sample belongs to a study of cytomegalovirus exposure and HLA in healthy donors. Study-wide background: Earlier work reported 117 million unique TCR beta sequences from some 180 million T cells.

The PCR contained 60 Vbeta and 13 Jbeta primers. Some clones are missing from TCRdb's copy, which holds only in-frame ones; the method was immunoSEQ multiplex PCR. The sample includes roughly 160,000 clones, roughly 79% of them seen just once. Study-wide results and limits: Later analysis demonstrated an association between a missense DCLRE1C variant and TCR beta V- and J-gene trimming. Some 150 TCR beta chains were listed as cytomegalovirus-associated. Most of the TCR beta V segments (in an earlier analysis) were productive either about 90% or about 30% of the time.

V lost 6 bases and J 2 bases, leaving 10 bases between the germline ends. The CDR3 totals 13 residues. CDR1 and CDR2 from the germline V gene are MDHEN and SYDVKM. The specimen was PBMCs. The TCR originated in a man between 45 and 60 years old in good health and CMV-seropositive. The chain has TRBV28 and TRBJ1-1; D call uncertain. The CDR3, as DNA: TGTGCCAGCAGAGAGAGATATAACACTGAAGCTTTCTTT. Its translation: CASRERYNTEAFF. The whole variable domain, remainder taken from reference TRBV28 and TRBJ1-1, is DVKVTQSSRYLVKRTGEKVFLECVQDMDHENMFWYRQDPGLGLRLIYFSYDVKMKEKGDIPEGYSVSREKKERFSLILESASTNQTSMYLCASRERYNTEAFFGQGTRLTVV.